This section outlines one TCR beta chain sequence together with its context. Its antigen specificity is not known. No much larger clone exists at a distance of one base, and base qualities are not known. The sample originates from a study of control samples from healthy donors and cancer patients (dated by TCRdb to 2018 to 2020). Library preparation employed the immunoSEQ multiplex PCR assay. In its TCRdb copy, this immuneACCESS table keeps in-frame sequences only and misses some clones. Where compared with another copy, unresolved V genes explain less than half of these, and the others have no known cause. The sample table contains around 180,000 clones; only one count was recorded for 75% to 95% of them. Clones ranked in the top ten supply around 2.2% of the sample. Based on the germline V gene (reference sequence), the CDR1 and CDR2 sequences are PRHDT and FYEKMQ. Measured from the cysteine to the phenylalanine, the CDR3 is 13 residues long. The read is trimmed to its CDR3 DNA, 39 bases read in frame from base 1. Trimming costs V 1 base and J 3 bases, and their ends lie 4 bases apart.

The V and J genes are TRBV13 and TRBJ2-1, with no reliable assignment of the D segment. The material sequenced was blood. The sequence was obtained from a woman in her 40s in good health. The base sequence is TGTGCCAGCAGCTTAGTTGACTACAATGAGCAGTTCTTC. It encodes CASSLVDYNEQFF.